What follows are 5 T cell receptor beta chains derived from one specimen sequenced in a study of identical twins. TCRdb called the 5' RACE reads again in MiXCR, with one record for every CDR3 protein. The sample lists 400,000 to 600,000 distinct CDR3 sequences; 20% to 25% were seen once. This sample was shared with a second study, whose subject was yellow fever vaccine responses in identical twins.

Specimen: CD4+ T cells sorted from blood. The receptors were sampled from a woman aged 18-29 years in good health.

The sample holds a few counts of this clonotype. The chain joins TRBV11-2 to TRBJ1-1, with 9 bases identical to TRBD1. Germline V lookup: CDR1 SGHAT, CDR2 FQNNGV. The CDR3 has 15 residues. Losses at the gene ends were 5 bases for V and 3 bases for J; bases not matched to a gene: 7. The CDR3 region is CASSQGQGFYTEAFF. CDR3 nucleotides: TGTGCCAGCAGCCAGGGACAGGGTTTTTACACTGAAGCTTTCTTT.

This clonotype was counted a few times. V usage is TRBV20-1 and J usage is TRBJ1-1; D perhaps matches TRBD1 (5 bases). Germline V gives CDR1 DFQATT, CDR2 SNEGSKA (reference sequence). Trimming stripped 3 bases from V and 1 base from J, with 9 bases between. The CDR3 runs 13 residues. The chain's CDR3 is CSARGGENTEAFF. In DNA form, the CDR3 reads TGCAGTGCTAGGGGGGGAGAGAACACTGAAGCTTTCTTT.

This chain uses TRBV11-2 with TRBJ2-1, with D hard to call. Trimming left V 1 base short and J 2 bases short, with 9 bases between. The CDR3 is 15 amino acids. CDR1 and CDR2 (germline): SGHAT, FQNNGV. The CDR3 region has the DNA TGTGCCAGCAGCTTAGTACTTGGGGCCTACAATGAGCAGTTCTTC. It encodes CASSLVLGAYNEQFF.

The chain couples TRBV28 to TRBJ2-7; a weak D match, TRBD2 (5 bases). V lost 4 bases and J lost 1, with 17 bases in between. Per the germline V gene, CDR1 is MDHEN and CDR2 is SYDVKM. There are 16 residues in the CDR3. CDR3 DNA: TGTGCCAGCAGTTCTCTTTTTGGGGAGTCTTCCTACGAGCAGTACTTC. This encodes CASSSLFGESSYEQYF.

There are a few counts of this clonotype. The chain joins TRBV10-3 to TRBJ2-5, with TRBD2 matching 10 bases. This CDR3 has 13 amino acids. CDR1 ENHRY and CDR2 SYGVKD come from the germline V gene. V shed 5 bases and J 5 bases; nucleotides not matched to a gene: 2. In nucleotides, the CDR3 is TGTGCCATCAGTCTAGCGGGAGTCGAGACCCAGTACTTC. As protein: CAISLAGVETQYF.